Below are 25 T cell receptor beta chains sequenced from a single sample in a study of shared clonotypes between healthy human individuals. Data came from immunoSEQ multiplex PCR; TCRdb stores just in-frame clones and leaves some out. This table has about 490,000 clones, 75% to 85% appearing once. What was sequenced was PBMCs. The receptors derive from a woman between 40 and 55 years old in good health. Some clones in this sample may be carry-over from other donors' samples.

J is TRBJ1-1 and V is TRBV4-2, with no clear D. Trimming removed 0 bases from V and 0 bases from J, with 11 bases in between. The CDR3 extends over 16 amino acids. Germline V gene sequence: CDR1 LGHNA, CDR2 YNFKEQ. This CDR3 is CASSQDWASMNTEAFF. DNA of the CDR3: TGTGCCAGCAGCCAAGATTGGGCGTCGATGAACACTGAAGCTTTCTTT.

The chain has TRBV4-1 and TRBJ2-1; possibly TRBD1 or TRBD2 for D (5 bases each). Germline V CDR1 and CDR2: MGHRA, YSYEKL. Deletions cut 0 bases from V and 12 bases from J, with 12 bases between. The CDR3 totals 13 residues. CDR3 in amino acids: CASSQERDLGQFF. The DNA of the CDR3 is TGCGCCAGCAGCCAAGAAAGGGACCTTGGGCAGTTCTTC.

The V call is TRBV18, the J call TRBJ1-1; D is possibly TRBD1 (5 bases). The V gene lost 4 bases and the J gene lost 3 bases, with 12 bases spanning the gap. This CDR3 comprises 14 residues. Per the germline V gene, CDR1 is KGHSH and CDR2 is LQKENI. The CDR3 DNA sequence: TGTGCCAGCTCACAGGCAGGGCTGGACACTGAAGCTTTCTTT. This codes for CASSQAGLDTEAFF. Using reference TRBV18 and TRBJ1-1 for the parts outside the CDR3, the full variable domain is NAGVMQNPRHLVRRRGQEARLRCSPMKGHSHVYWYRQLPEEGLKFMVYLQKENIIDESGMPKERFSAEFPKEGPSILRIQQVVRGDSAAYFCASSQAGLDTEAFFGQGTRLTVV.

J is TRBJ2-1 and V is TRBV9; maybe TRBD2 (6 bases). The CDR3 covers 12 residues. The V gene's germline CDR1 is SGDLS and CDR2 YYNGEE. V was cut by 4 bases and J by 6 bases, with 8 bases left in between. CDR3 protein: CASSRDFNEQFF. DNA of the CDR3: TGTGCCAGCAGCAGGGACTTCAATGAGCAGTTCTTC.

The chain recombines TRBV10-3 with TRBJ1-1; no definite D call. The ends were cut back, 4 bases at V and 2 bases at J, with 11 bases in the middle. The CDR3 consists of 14 residues. The germline CDR1 and CDR2 sequences are ENHRY and SYGVKD. CDR3: CAISAGLGNTEAFF. The CDR3 nucleotides read TGTGCCATCAGTGCTGGACTGGGAAACACTGAAGCTTTCTTT.

The count of this clone is one. This chain connects TRBV7-8 to TRBJ2-7, with D possibly matching TRBD1 (5 bases). V lost 2 bases and J lost 4, with 12 bases in between. There are 14 residues in the CDR3. The germline V gene encodes CDR1 SGHVS and CDR2 FQNEAQ. For the CDR3, the DNA is TGTGCCAGCAGCTTAATCGGCAGGGATTACGAGCAGTACTTC. Translation: CASSLIGRDYEQYF. The variable domain in full, with the rest retrieved from reference TRBV7-8 and TRBJ2-7, is GAGVSQSPRYKVAKRGQDVALRCDPISGHVSLFWYQQALGQGPEFLTYFQNEAQLDKSGLPSDRFFAERPEGSVSTLKIQRTQQEDSAVYLCASSLIGRDYEQYFGPGTRLTVT.

V and J are TRBV5-1 and TRBJ1-1, with D uncertain. V was pared by 4 bases and J by 1 base, with 5 bases between. Per the germline V gene, CDR1 is SGHRS and CDR2 is YFSETQ. The CDR3 loop spans 12 amino acids. As DNA, the CDR3 is TGCGCCAGCAGCGAACCGAACACTGAAGCTTTCTTT. Its protein product is CASSEPNTEAFF.

This clone has more than one count but fewer than ten. The chain has TRBV10-2 and TRBJ2-7, with 12 positions matching TRBD2. CDR3 length equals 15 residues. Trimming removed 8 bases from V and 0 bases from J; junction bases left unmatched: 5. Germline values: CDR1 WSHSY, CDR2 SAAADI. In DNA, the CDR3 is TGCGCCAGCGCAGGGACTAGCGGGCTCTCCTACGAGCAGTACTTC. It is translated as CASAGTSGLSYEQYF.

The chain links TRBV29-1 to TRBJ2-3; 10 bases are a match to TRBD2. V trimming: 6 bases; J trimming: 4 bases; junction bases outside the gene matches: 4. CDR3 length: 13 residues. Germline V lookup: CDR1 SQVTM, CDR2 ANQGSEA. CDR3 sequence reads: CSVEREGSDTQYF. CDR3 DNA: TGCAGCGTAGAGCGGGAGGGATCAGATACGCAGTATTTT.

This clone showed up many times. Distinct nucleotide sequences in the sample also encode this CDR3. DNA of the CDR3: TGCGCCAGCAGCCTAACTGGGGGTTACACCGGGGAGCTGTTTTTT. It is translated as CASSLTGGYTGELFF. This sequence joins TRBV5-1 and TRBJ2-2; tentatively, D is TRBD1 or TRBD2 (5 bases each). The CDR3 length is 15 residues. Per the germline V gene, CDR1 is SGHRS and CDR2 is YFSETQ. The V end lost 4 bases, the J end lost 3 bases, and 13 bases lay between the germline ends.

As regards this clone: Given a much more abundant clone one base away, this may be a read error. This rearrangement joins TRBV4-3 to TRBJ2-2; tentatively, D is TRBD1 or TRBD2 (5 bases each). The germline V gene encodes CDR1 LGHNA and CDR2 YSLEER. The CDR3 sequence is 15 residues long. DNA of the CDR3: TGCGCCAGCAGCCAAGGTGGGACGAACACCAGGGAGCTGTTTTTT. This sequence encodes CASSQGGTNTRELFF.

This chain links TRBV5-6 with TRBJ2-5, with D uncertain. Germline assignment: CDR1 SGHDT and CDR2 YYEEEE. The CDR3 is 13 residues long. V was trimmed by 3 bases and J by 0 bases, leaving 6 bases between them. CDR3 in DNA: TGTGCCAGCAGCTCGCCCCACCAAGAGACCCAGTACTTC. It translates to CASSSPHQETQYF. Using reference TRBV5-6 and TRBJ2-5 for the parts outside the CDR3, the full variable domain is DAGVTQSPTHLIKTRGQQVTLRCSPKSGHDTVSWYQQALGQGPQFIFQYYEEEERQRGNFPDRFSGHQFPNYSSELNVNALLLGDSALYLCASSSPHQETQYFGPGTRLLVL.

The chain is built from TRBV30 and TRBJ1-1; D may be TRBD1 (5 bases). The CDR3 totals 13 residues. V shed 0 bases and J shed 7 bases, with 12 bases lying between them. CDR1 GTSNPN and CDR2 SVGIG come from the germline V gene (reference sequence). CDR3 sequence reads: CAWSVLDGGEAFF. As DNA, the CDR3 is TGTGCCTGGAGTGTATTGGATGGGGGTGAAGCTTTCTTT.

In DNA, the CDR3 is TGTGCCAGCAGTTCAGGGGGGACGACAGGCTACTCTGGAAACACCATATATTTT. Amino acids: CASSSGGTTGYSGNTIYF. The chain uses TRBV28 and TRBJ1-3, with TRBD1 matching over 7 bases. From germline, CDR1 is MDHEN and CDR2 SYDVKM. V shed 4 bases, J shed 0 bases, and the junction held 12 bases outside the gene matches. The CDR3 runs 18 residues.

CDR3 loop: CASSPPEQGDETQYF. For the CDR3, the DNA is TGTGCCAGCTCACCACCGGAACAGGGCGATGAGACCCAGTACTTC. V and J are TRBV18 and TRBJ2-5, with a weak D call TRBD1 (6 bases). Trimming left V 0 bases short and J 5 bases short, with 13 bases between. Per germline, CDR1 KGHSH and CDR2 LQKENI. This CDR3 is 15 amino acids long.

This chain uses TRBV5-6 with TRBJ1-2, with TRBD1 matching over 7 bases. The CDR3 totals 13 residues. Germline CDR1 SGHDT, CDR2 YYEEEE. The V segment lost 4 bases and the J segment 7 bases; nucleotides outside the gene matches: 7. CDR3 amino acids: CASSLGQAGGYTF. CDR3 in DNA: TGTGCCAGCAGCCTCGGACAGGCCGGTGGCTACACCTTC.

In the case of this clone: A junction boundary mismatches the germline segment, possibly from a read error. The J gene is TRBJ2-7, the V gene TRBV7-3; TRBD2 matches at 12 bases. This CDR3 contains 15 residues. CDR1 and CDR2 from the germline V gene are SGHTA and FQGTGA. CDR3 in amino acids: CASSHLTSGSNEQYF. In nucleotides, the CDR3 is TGCGCCAGCAGCCACCTGACTAGCGGGAGTAACGAGCAGTACTTC.

This clone has at least ten counts. This sequence joins TRBV25-1 and TRBJ1-2; a weak D match, TRBD1 (6 bases). V was shortened by 6 bases and J by 1 base, with 15 bases between the two germline ends. CDR1 is MGHDK, CDR2 SYGVNS, per germline. The length of the CDR3 is 15 residues. CDR3 coding DNA: TGTGCCAGCAGACCTAGACAGGCCCTTAACTATGGCTACACCTTC. This codes for CASRPRQALNYGYTF.

This clone appeared once. The V and J genes are TRBV11-2 and TRBJ2-1; 10 nucleotides match TRBD2. CDR1 and CDR2 from the germline V gene are SGHAT and FQNNGV. This CDR3 has 15 amino acids. After removal of 0 bases from V and 14 bases from J, the junction contained 10 bases not matched to a gene. The CDR3 DNA is TGTGCCAGCAGCTTAGATTTAGCTAGCGGGAGCCCAAAGTTCTTC. Its translation is CASSLDLASGSPKFF.

The V and J genes are TRBV2 and TRBJ2-2, with 7 positions matching TRBD2. Germline loops: CDR1 SNHLY, CDR2 FYNNEI. There are 15 residues in the CDR3. Unmatched junction bases numbered 7, after V lost 6 bases and J lost 3 bases. CDR3 amino acids: CASRKTSVDTGELFF. DNA for the CDR3: TGTGCCAGCAGAAAAACTAGCGTGGACACCGGGGAGCTGTTTTTT.

The rearrangement uses TRBV11-2 and TRBJ2-1; either TRBD1 or TRBD2 may supply D (5 bases each). The ends were cut back, 5 bases at V and 6 bases at J, with 17 bases in the middle. Germline CDR1 reads SGHAT; CDR2 reads FQNNGV. This CDR3 contains 15 residues. CDR3 nucleotides: TGTGCCAGCAGCCTGGGGACGACCCCACTCAATGAGCAGTTCTTC. Residues: CASSLGTTPLNEQFF.

This clone was seen a handful of times. The V call is TRBV29-1, the J call TRBJ1-2; tentatively, D is TRBD1 (5 bases). Germline loops: CDR1 SQVTM, CDR2 ANQGSEA. This CDR3 is built from 13 residues. V lost 3 bases, J lost 4 bases, and 12 bases lay in between. The CDR3 DNA is TGCAGCGTTGAGGGGCAGAGGATCTATGGCTACACCTTC. Amino acid sequence: CSVEGQRIYGYTF.

The V gene is TRBV5-1, the J gene TRBJ1-2; no firm D call. V lost 0 bases, J lost 2 bases, and 11 bases lay in between. Germline lookup yields CDR1 SGHRS and CDR2 YFSETQ. This CDR3 is built from 15 residues. CDR3 nucleotide sequence: TGCGCCAGCAGCTTGGCCCTAACACTGAACTATGGCTACACCTTC. Translated: CASSLALTLNYGYTF.

V is TRBV5-1 and J is TRBJ1-4; TRBD1 agrees at 10 bases. Germline V lookup: CDR1 SGHRS, CDR2 YFSETQ. CDR3 size: 15 residues. Germline trimming cut 4 bases from V and 7 bases from J; bases unmatched to any gene: 7. CDR3 in amino acids: CASSAGQGEVEKLFF. The CDR3 DNA follows: TGCGCCAGCAGCGCAGGACAGGGGGAGGTTGAAAAACTGTTTTTT. Full variable domain (outside the CDR3, taken from reference TRBV5-1 and TRBJ1-4): KAGVTQTPRYLIKTRGQQVTLSCSPISGHRSVSWYQQTPGQGLQFLFEYFSETQRNKGNFPGRFSGRQFSNSRSEMNVSTLELGDSALYLCASSAGQGEVEKLFFGSGTQLSVL.

The rearrangement joins TRBV5-1 to TRBJ2-3; 10 nucleotides agree with TRBD2. Germline-derived CDR1 and CDR2 are SGHRS and YFSETQ. This CDR3 has 17 residues. Germline trimming cut 2 bases from V and 5 bases from J; bases unmatched to any gene: 11. For the CDR3, the DNA is TGCGCCAGCAGCTTAGGCCTAGCGGGAGTATTTCTAGATACGCAGTATTTT. Its protein is CASSLGLAGVFLDTQYF.